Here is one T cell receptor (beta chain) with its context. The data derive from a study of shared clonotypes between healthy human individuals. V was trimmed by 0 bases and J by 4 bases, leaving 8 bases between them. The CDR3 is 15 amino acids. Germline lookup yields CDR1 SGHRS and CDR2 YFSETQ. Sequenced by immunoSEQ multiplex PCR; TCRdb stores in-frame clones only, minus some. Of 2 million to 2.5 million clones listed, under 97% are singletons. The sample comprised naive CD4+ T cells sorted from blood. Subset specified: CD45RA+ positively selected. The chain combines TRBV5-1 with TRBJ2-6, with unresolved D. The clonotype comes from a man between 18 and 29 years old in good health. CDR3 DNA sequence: TGCGCCAGCAGCTTGGTTCCCGGCGGGGCCAACGTCCTGACTTTC. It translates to CASSLVPGGANVLTF. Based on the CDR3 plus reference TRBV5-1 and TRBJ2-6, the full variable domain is KAGVTQTPRYLIKTRGQQVTLSCSPISGHRSVSWYQQTPGQGLQFLFEYFSETQRNKGNFPGRFSGRQFSNSRSEMNVSTLELGDSALYLCASSLVPGGANVLTFGAGSRLTVL.